The 31 T cell receptor beta chains below come from one sample, sequenced in a study of blood T cells in healthy people across ages. Primers used in a second PCR of about 6 to 11 cycles were a sample-barcoded 5' primer and a J-beta primer mix. TCRdb fed the 5' RACE reads into MiXCR, producing one record per CDR3 protein. Of 1.5 million to 2 million distinct CDR3 sequences in the sample, about 35% are singletons; the top ten hold approximately 10%. The sample comprised blood. These receptors were collected from a woman aged 25 to 39 in good health.

Only a few counts were recorded for this clonotype. This chain connects TRBV30 to TRBJ2-1; TRBD1 or TRBD2 may be the D gene (6 bases each). The CDR3 is 12 residues long. The V gene lost 5 bases and the J gene lost 5 bases, with 10 bases spanning the gap. Germline assignment: CDR1 GTSNPN and CDR2 SVGIG (reference sequence). CDR3 nucleotides: TGTGCCTGGGGTGGGGGGCACAATGAGCAGTTCTTC. Translation: CAWGGGHNEQFF.

This clonotype was seen more than once but under ten times. The V call is TRBV10-3, the J call TRBJ1-2; D perhaps matches TRBD1 (6 bases). Germline values: CDR1 ENHRY, CDR2 SYGVKD. This CDR3 is 13 amino acids long. V lost 3 bases and J 6 bases, leaving 11 bases between the germline ends. The CDR3 DNA sequence: TGTGCCATCAGTGAAACCGGGACACATGGCTACACCTTC. Translating it yields CAISETGTHGYTF.

The CDR3 sequence: CASSQDFGRGRAYNEQFF. The CDR3 nucleotides are TGTGCCAGCAGCCAAGATTTTGGGCGGGGGAGAGCCTACAATGAGCAGTTCTTC. This chain uses TRBV4-2 with TRBJ2-1; 7 bases match TRBD2. This CDR3 region has 18 residues. V gave up 0 bases and J gave up 2 bases; unmatched junction bases: 10. Germline CDR1 and CDR2: LGHNA and YNFKEQ.

On this clonotype: Its ends do not fully match the called genes, so a read error is possible. The chain has TRBV10-3 and TRBJ1-5, with 7 nucleotides matching TRBD1. This CDR3 is 12 amino acids long. Germline lookup yields CDR1 ENHRY and CDR2 SYGVKD. CDR3 in amino acids: CAMGDSNRPQHF. Written as DNA, the CDR3 is TGTGCCATGGGGGACAGCAATCGGCCCCAGCATTTT.

As DNA, the CDR3 is TGCAGTGCTAGCGAAAACAGGGACGGAACGCAGTATTTT. Amino acids: CSASENRDGTQYF. This chain links TRBV20-1 with TRBJ2-3; a weak D match, TRBD1 (6 bases). V was clipped by 3 bases and J by 9 bases, with 16 bases between them. The CDR3 totals 13 residues. Germline loops: CDR1 DFQATT, CDR2 SNEGSKA (reference sequence).

The chain recombines TRBV7-9 with TRBJ1-5; 8 bases align to TRBD1. CDR3 length equals 16 residues. Germline loops: CDR1 SEHNR, CDR2 FQNEAQ (reference sequence). J was trimmed by 3 bases and V by 4 bases; bases with no gene match: 8. Here the CDR3 reads CASSSGDRHNNQPQHF. The CDR3 DNA sequence: TGTGCCAGCAGCTCAGGGGACAGGCACAACAATCAGCCCCAGCATTTT.

This clonotype was detected many times. The chain is built from TRBV14 and TRBJ1-2; 7 positions agree with TRBD1. Germline V gene sequence: CDR1 SGHDN, CDR2 FVKESK. V shed 0 bases, J shed 4 bases, and the junction held 5 bases outside the gene matches. The CDR3 runs to 15 residues. CDR3 protein: CASSQDPAGGYGYTF. For the CDR3, the DNA is TGTGCCAGCAGCCAAGATCCTGCAGGGGGCTATGGCTACACCTTC.

This clonotype showed up many times. This chain links TRBV7-2 with TRBJ2-5; maybe TRBD2 (6 bases). Between the trimmed V and J ends, which lost 6 bases and 5 bases, there was a span of 13 bases. This CDR3 has 13 residues. Germline assignment: CDR1 SGHTA and CDR2 FQGNSA. The CDR3 bases are TGTGCCAGCAGTCTAGCGCGCGGGGAGACCCAGTACTTC. Protein product: CASSLARGETQYF.

This chain connects TRBV10-2 to TRBJ1-1; weak D call: TRBD1 (6 bases). The CDR3 is 12 residues long. V gave up 5 bases and J gave up 6 bases, with 10 bases separating them. Per germline, CDR1 WSHSY and CDR2 SAAADI. This chain's CDR3 is CASSHTGSEAFF. The CDR3 DNA reads as TGCGCCAGCAGTCATACAGGGTCTGAAGCTTTCTTT.

This chain uses TRBV6-6 with TRBJ2-7; 7 bases line up with TRBD1. The ends lost 4 bases at V and 2 bases at J; junction bases unmatched: 5. The CDR3 totals 14 residues. From germline, CDR1 is MNHNY and CDR2 SVGAGI (reference sequence). In nucleotides, the CDR3 is TGTGCCAGCAGTTCCGACAGGGACCCCTACGAGCAGTACTTC. It codes for CASSSDRDPYEQYF.

In its sample, this clonotype was seen a few times. The chain links TRBV4-1 to TRBJ1-1; D uncertain. The CDR3 contains 15 residues. Trimming shortened V by 3 bases and J by 0 bases, and 11 bases separated the two germline ends. CDR1 and CDR2 (germline): MGHRA, YSYEKL. The CDR3 loop is CASSQPGKMNTEAFF. The CDR3 DNA sequence: TGCGCCAGCAGCCAGCCGGGGAAAATGAACACTGAAGCTTTCTTT.

The table lists this clonotype with a few counts. It may be a read error: a sequence one base away is much more abundant. The chain carries TRBV5-6 and TRBJ2-1; D uncertain. The CDR3 consists of 12 residues. Germline lookup yields CDR1 SGHDT and CDR2 YYEEEE. V gave up 3 bases and J gave up 7 bases, with 8 bases separating them. CDR3 residues: CASSYPENEQFF. CDR3 DNA sequence: TGTGCCAGCAGCTATCCGGAAAATGAGCAGTTCTTC.

The chain links TRBV14 to TRBJ2-3; 11 positions agree with TRBD2. The CDR3 has 19 amino acids. V trimming: 4 bases; J trimming: 5 bases; junction bases outside the gene matches: 17. CDR1 SGHDN and CDR2 FVKESK come from the germline V gene. Here the CDR3 DNA reads TGTGCCAGCAGCCCAGCGATCCTTACTAGCGGGGGTCATGGAGATACGCAGTATTTT. Its protein is CASSPAILTSGGHGDTQYF.

This clonotype was observed a handful of times. V usage is TRBV20-1 and J usage is TRBJ2-5; perhaps TRBD2 as D (7 bases). The CDR3 runs to 12 residues. Germline V lookup: CDR1 DFQATT, CDR2 SNEGSKA (reference sequence). Trimming cost V 8 bases and J 2 bases, with 12 bases left between them. The DNA for the CDR3 is TGCAGTCAGGGGAGGGGACAAGAGACCCAGTACTTC. This codes for CSQGRGQETQYF.

This chain uses TRBV3-1 with TRBJ2-1, with D unclear. V gave up 6 bases and J gave up 7 bases, with 13 bases separating them. This CDR3 is built from 13 residues. Germline-derived CDR1 and CDR2 are LGHDT and YNNKEL (reference sequence). The CDR3, as DNA: TGTGCCAGCAGACGAGGTTCAGCTAATGAGCAGTTCTTC. Its protein product is CASRRGSANEQFF.

This chain links TRBV12-3 or TRBV12-4 with TRBJ2-5, with 8 bases aligning to TRBD2. V lost 6 bases to trimming and J lost 3 bases; unmatched junction nucleotides: 6. The CDR3 runs 14 residues. The CDR3 protein is CASSGRGWEETQYF. The CDR3 nucleotides read TGTGCCAGCAGCGGGAGGGGGTGGGAAGAGACCCAGTACTTC.

This chain connects TRBV2 to TRBJ2-7, with 8 bases matching TRBD2. Trimming at V came to 6 bases and at J to 2 bases, leaving 15 bases not matched to a gene. Per germline, CDR1 SNHLY and CDR2 FYNNEI. The CDR3 totals 17 residues. The DNA of the CDR3 is TGTGCCAGCAGCTTCACCCTAGGAACTAGCGGAACCTACGAGCAGTACTTC. It yields the protein CASSFTLGTSGTYEQYF.

This chain joins TRBV29-1 and TRBJ1-2; D not resolved. CDR1 and CDR2 (germline): SQVTM, ANQGSEA. The CDR3 totals 16 residues. V lost 2 bases and J lost 4, with 20 bases in between. This CDR3 reads CSVEPYSVGRSYGYTF. The DNA of the CDR3 is TGCAGCGTTGAACCGTACAGTGTAGGGAGGAGCTATGGCTACACCTTC.

In its sample, this clonotype was seen a few times. CDR3 coding DNA: TGTGCCAGTGTGGGTCATTATCCGTACCAAGAGACCCAGTACTTC. Encoded protein: CASVGHYPYQETQYF. The V call is TRBV25-1, the J call TRBJ2-5; the D is unclear. The CDR3 runs 15 residues. Germline V CDR1 and CDR2: MGHDK, SYGVNS. V was trimmed by 9 bases and J by 0 bases, leaving 17 bases between them. Using reference TRBV25-1 and TRBJ2-5 for the parts outside the CDR3, the full variable domain is EADIYQTPRYLVIGTGKKITLECSQTMGHDKMYWYQQDPGMELHLIHYSYGVNSTEKGDLSSESTVSRIRTEHFPLTLESARPSHTSQYLCASVGHYPYQETQYFGPGTRLLVL.

V usage is TRBV28 and J usage is TRBJ1-1; tentative D call: TRBD1 (5 bases). The V and J ends lost 10 bases and 0 bases respectively, with 15 bases between them. The CDR3 totals 14 residues. Per the germline V gene, CDR1 is MDHEN and CDR2 is SYDVKM. CDR3 DNA: TGTGCCATCCTACCCGGGACTTTGAACACTGAAGCTTTCTTT. This sequence encodes CAILPGTLNTEAFF.

The V and J genes are TRBV27 and TRBJ1-1, with TRBD1 matching 11 bases. The CDR3 spans 14 residues. The junction had 5 bases not matched to a gene; V was cut back by 6 bases and J by 5 bases. From germline, CDR1 is MNHEY and CDR2 SMNVEV (reference sequence). This CDR3 is CASRAGTGGTEAFF. The CDR3 DNA is TGTGCCAGCAGGGCCGGGACAGGGGGAACTGAAGCTTTCTTT.

The J gene is TRBJ2-5, the V gene TRBV9, with TRBD1 matching 7 bases. J was trimmed by 7 bases and V by 2 bases; bases with no gene match: 8. The germline gives CDR1 SGDLS, CDR2 YYNGEE. The CDR3 consists of 14 residues. In DNA, the CDR3 is TGTGCCAGCAGCGTCAACAGGGGATTTGGGACCCAGTACTTC. This sequence encodes CASSVNRGFGTQYF.

This clonotype has just a few counts. The rearrangement joins TRBV9 to TRBJ1-1; unclear D gene. CDR3 length: 12 residues. Trimming left V 4 bases short and J 3 bases short, with 7 bases between. The germline V gene has CDR1 SGDLS and CDR2 YYNGEE. The CDR3 DNA sequence: TGTGCCAGCAGCCCCGAGGACACTGAAGCTTTCTTT. It codes for CASSPEDTEAFF. The whole variable domain, remainder taken from reference TRBV9 and TRBJ1-1, is DSGVTQTPKHLITATGQRVTLRCSPRSGDLSVYWYQQSLDQGLQFLIQYYNGEERAKGNILERFSAQQFPDLHSELNLSSLELGDSALYFCASSPEDTEAFFGQGTRLTVV.

This clonotype was seen a few times. The chain is built from TRBV5-5 and TRBJ2-3, with 8 positions matching TRBD2. The CDR3 has 14 amino acids. Germline CDR1 reads SGHKS; CDR2 reads YYEKEE (reference sequence). The trim removed 7 bases at V and 4 bases at J, leaving 8 bases unmatched. The CDR3 DNA sequence: TGTGCCAGCGGCGACGGACTAGCCGCAGATACGCAGTATTTT. It specifies CASGDGLAADTQYF.

The rearrangement uses TRBV7-2 and TRBJ1-5; D remains unclear. CDR3 length: 14 residues. V was shortened by 4 bases and J by 4 bases, with 11 bases between the two germline ends. Germline V gene sequence: CDR1 SGHTA, CDR2 FQGNSA. The CDR3 spells CASSSRADNQPQHF. The CDR3, as DNA: TGTGCCAGCAGCTCCCGGGCAGATAATCAGCCCCAGCATTTT.

The chain joins TRBV5-1 to TRBJ2-7, with TRBD1 matching 7 bases. With V trimmed by 5 bases and J by 4 bases, 9 bases remained unmatched. This CDR3 is 14 amino acids long. Germline V CDR1 and CDR2: SGHRS, YFSETQ. CDR3 sequence: CASRLRGPQYEQYF. The CDR3 nucleotides are TGCGCCAGCAGGTTGAGGGGGCCCCAGTACGAGCAGTACTTC.

The V gene is TRBV18, the J gene TRBJ2-7; D is ambiguous. V was pared by 3 bases and J by 0 bases, with 12 bases between. The CDR3 is 15 amino acids. Looked up from germline, CDR1 is KGHSH and CDR2 is LQKENI. The CDR3 DNA is TGTGCCAGCTCACCCCCAAACGGGTTCTCCTACGAGCAGTACTTC. Translated: CASSPPNGFSYEQYF.

In its sample, this clonotype was seen many times. The chain uses TRBV29-1 and TRBJ2-5, with TRBD1 matching over 11 bases. Germline V gene data show CDR1 as SQVTM and CDR2 as ANQGSEA. V was pared by 4 bases and J by 11 bases, with 6 bases of the junction left unmatched. CDR3 length equals 12 residues. This chain's CDR3 is CSVVGTGGAQYF. CDR3 bases: TGCAGCGTTGTCGGGACAGGGGGGGCGCAGTACTTC.

V gene TRBV6-7 combines with J gene TRBJ2-3; 8 bases line up with TRBD2. TRBV6-7 is an ORF for which the function is uncertain. V dropped 6 bases and J dropped 3; count of bases not matched to a gene: 17. This CDR3 spans 18 amino acids. As DNA, the CDR3 is TGTGCCAGCAGCCTGCTGACTAGCGAGGGGACCGCGACAGATACGCAGTATTTT. Residues: CASSLLTSEGTATDTQYF.

The chain is built from TRBV5-1 and TRBJ2-1, with 7 bases aligning to TRBD2. The germline CDR1 and CDR2 sequences are SGHRS and YFSETQ. V gave up 3 bases and J gave up 8 bases; unmatched junction bases: 8. The CDR3 spans 14 residues. CDR3 in DNA: TGCGCCAGCAGCTCCGGACTAGTGGGCGATGAGCAGTTCTTC. This encodes CASSSGLVGDEQFF.

This chain links TRBV7-2 with TRBJ2-7, with TRBD2 matching 11 bases. Matching the DNA end better, TRBJ2-5 makes the J call doubtful. The CDR3 runs to 17 residues. CDR1 is SGHTA and CDR2 is FQGNSA in the germline V gene. This CDR3 reads CASSLRGSGRAGETQYF. In DNA, the CDR3 is TGTGCCAGCAGCTTAAGGGGTAGCGGGAGGGCGGGAGAGACCCAGTACTTC.